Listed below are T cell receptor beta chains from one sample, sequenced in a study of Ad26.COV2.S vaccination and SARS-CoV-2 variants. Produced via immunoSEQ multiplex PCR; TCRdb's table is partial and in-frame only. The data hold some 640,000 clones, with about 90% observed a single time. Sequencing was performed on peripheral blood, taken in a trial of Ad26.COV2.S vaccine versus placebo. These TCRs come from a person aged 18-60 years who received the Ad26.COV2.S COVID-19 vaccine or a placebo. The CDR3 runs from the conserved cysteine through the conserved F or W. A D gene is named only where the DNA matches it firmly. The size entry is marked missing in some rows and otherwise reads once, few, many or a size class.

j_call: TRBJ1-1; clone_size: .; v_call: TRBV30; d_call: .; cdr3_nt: TGTGCCTGGAGTGTATTTCGGGGAAGCACTGAAGCTTTCTTT; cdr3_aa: CAWSVFRGSTEAFF
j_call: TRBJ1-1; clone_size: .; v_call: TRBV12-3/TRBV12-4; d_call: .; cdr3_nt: TGTGCCAGCAGCGCAACGAACACTGAAGCTTTCTTT; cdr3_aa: CASSATNTEAFF
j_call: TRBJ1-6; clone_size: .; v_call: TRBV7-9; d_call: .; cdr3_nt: TGTGCCAGCAGCTTCGGGACGGGAAATTCACCCCTCCACTTT; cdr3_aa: CASSFGTGNSPLHF
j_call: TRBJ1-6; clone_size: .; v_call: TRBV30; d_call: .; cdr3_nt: TGTGCCTGGGGGGTGGGGGGCCGTTCACCCCTCCACTTT; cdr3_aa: CAWGVGGRSPLHF
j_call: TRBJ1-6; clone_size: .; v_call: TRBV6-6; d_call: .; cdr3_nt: TGTGCCAGCAGTCCCCTGGGCGGCCCCTCACCCCTCCACTTT; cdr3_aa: CASSPLGGPSPLHF
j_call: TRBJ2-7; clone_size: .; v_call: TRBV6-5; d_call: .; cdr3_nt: TGTGCCAGCAGCTACCGTGAGGGCTACGAGCAGTACTTC; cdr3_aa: CASSYREGYEQYF
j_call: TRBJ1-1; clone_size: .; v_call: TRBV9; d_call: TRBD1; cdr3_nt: TGTGCCAGCAGCTCGACAGACAGGGGAAACACTGAAGCTTTCTTT; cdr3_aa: CASSSTDRGNTEAFF
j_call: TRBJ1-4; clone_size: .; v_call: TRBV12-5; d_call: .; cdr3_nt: TGTGCTAGTGGTTTTAGGGCAGGTCAAAATGCAACTAATGAAAAACTGTTTTTT; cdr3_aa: CASGFRAGQNATNEKLFF
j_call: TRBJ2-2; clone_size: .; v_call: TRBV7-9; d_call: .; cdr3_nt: TGTGCCAGCAGCTCGAGCCTCAGGACAGTAATCGGGGAGCTGTTTTTT; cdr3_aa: CASSSSLRTVIGELFF
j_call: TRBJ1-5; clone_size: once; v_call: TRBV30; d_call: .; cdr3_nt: TGTGCCTGGAGTGTAACATCCTCCGGGCAGCCCCAGCATTTT; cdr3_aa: CAWSVTSSGQPQHF
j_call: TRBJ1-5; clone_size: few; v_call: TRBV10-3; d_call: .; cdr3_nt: TGTGCCATCAGTTGGCAGGGAGGCCAGCCCCAGCATTTT; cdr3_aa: CAISWQGGQPQHF
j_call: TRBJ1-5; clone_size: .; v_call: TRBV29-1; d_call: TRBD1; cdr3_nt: TGCAGCGCCGGACAGGGGGATCAGCCCCAGCATTTT; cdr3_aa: CSAGQGDQPQHF
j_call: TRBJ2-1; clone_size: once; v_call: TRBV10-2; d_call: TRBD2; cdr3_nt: TGCGCCAGCGCCACTAGCGGGGGGTTCTACAATGAGCAGTTCTTC; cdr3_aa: CASATSGGFYNEQFF
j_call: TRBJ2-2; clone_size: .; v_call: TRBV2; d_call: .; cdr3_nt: TGTGCCAGCAGTGCCAGGGCGGACACCGGGGAGCTGTTTTTT; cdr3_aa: CASSARADTGELFF
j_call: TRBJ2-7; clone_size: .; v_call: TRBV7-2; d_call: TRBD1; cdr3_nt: TGTGCCAGCAGCTTAGGGGGACAGGGATACGAGCAGTACTTC; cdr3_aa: CASSLGGQGYEQYF
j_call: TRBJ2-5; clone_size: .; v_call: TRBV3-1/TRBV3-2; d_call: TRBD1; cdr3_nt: TGTGCCAGCAGCCAACGGACAGGGGGCCCAGAGACCCAGTACTTC; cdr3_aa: CASSQRTGGPETQYF
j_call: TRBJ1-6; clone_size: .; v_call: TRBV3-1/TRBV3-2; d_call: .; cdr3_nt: TGTGCCAGCAGCCCGCACGACCGCATAATGGCACCCCTCCACTTT; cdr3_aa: CASSPHDRIMAPLHF
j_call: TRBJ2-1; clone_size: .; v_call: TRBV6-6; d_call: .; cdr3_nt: TGTGCCAGCAGTTACTCACCCGGGTCTTTCTACAATGAGCAGTTCTTC; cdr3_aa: CASSYSPGSFYNEQFF
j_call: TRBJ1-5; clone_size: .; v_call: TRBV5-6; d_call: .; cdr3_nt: TGTGCCAGCAGCCCGGCCCCCGATCGCAATCAGCCCCAGCATTTT; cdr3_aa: CASSPAPDRNQPQHF
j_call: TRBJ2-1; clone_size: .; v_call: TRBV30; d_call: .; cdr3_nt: TGTGCCTGGAGTGTAAAGGCTGAGCAGTTCTTC; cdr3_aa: CAWSVKAEQFF
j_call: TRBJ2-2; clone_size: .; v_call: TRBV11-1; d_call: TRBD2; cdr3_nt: TGTGCCAGCAGCCAGGGGACTAGCGGATACACCGGGGAGCTGTTTTTT; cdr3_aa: CASSQGTSGYTGELFF
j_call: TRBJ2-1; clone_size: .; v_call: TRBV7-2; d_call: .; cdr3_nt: TGTGCCAGCAGTCCTGGGAGCGGCTACAATGAGCAGTTCTTC; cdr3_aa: CASSPGSGYNEQFF
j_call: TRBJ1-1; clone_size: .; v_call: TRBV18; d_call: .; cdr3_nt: TGTGCCAGCTCACCACGGGAGGGAGGTATGAACACTGAAGCTTTCTTT; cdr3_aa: CASSPREGGMNTEAFF
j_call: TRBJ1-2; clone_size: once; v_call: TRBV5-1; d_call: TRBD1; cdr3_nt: TGCGCCAGCAGAGCCACAGGGGGCACGGACTATGGCTACACCTTC; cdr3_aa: CASRATGGTDYGYTF
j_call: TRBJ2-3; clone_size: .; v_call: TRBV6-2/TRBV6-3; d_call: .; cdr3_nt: TGTGCCAGCAGCCACCCCCGAGCTAGCACAGATACGCAGTATTTT; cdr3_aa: CASSHPRASTDTQYF
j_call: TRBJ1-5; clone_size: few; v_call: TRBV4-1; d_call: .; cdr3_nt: TGCGCCAGCAGCCAAGATTTCGGGGACAATCAGCCCCAGCATTTT; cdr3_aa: CASSQDFGDNQPQHF
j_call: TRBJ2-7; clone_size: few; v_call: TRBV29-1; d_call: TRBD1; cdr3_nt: TGCAGCGTTACCGGGACAGGGACCTACGAGCAGTACTTC; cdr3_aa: CSVTGTGTYEQYF
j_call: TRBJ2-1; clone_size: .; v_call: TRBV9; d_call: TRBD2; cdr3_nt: TGTGCCAGCAGCGTAGCGGGACTAGCGGGGGGGAGCTCCTACAATGAGCAGTTCTTC; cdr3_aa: CASSVAGLAGGSSYNEQFF
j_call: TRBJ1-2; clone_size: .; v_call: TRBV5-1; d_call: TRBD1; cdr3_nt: TGCGCCAGCAGCGGACAGGGTGCCAAGGACTATGGCTACACCTTC; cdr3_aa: CASSGQGAKDYGYTF
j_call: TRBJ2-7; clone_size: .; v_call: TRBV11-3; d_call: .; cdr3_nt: TGTGCCAGCAGCATAACAGCCCCCTACGAGCAGTACTTC; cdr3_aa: CASSITAPYEQYF
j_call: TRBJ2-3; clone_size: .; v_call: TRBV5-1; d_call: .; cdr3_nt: TGCGCCAGCAGTAAGGGGGAGTACACAGATACGCAGTATTTT; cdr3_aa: CASSKGEYTDTQYF
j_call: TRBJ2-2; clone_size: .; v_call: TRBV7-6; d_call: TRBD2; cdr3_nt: TGTGCCAGCAGAAGAGCGGGGGGAGTTGTCGGGGAGCTGTTTTTT; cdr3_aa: CASRRAGGVVGELFF
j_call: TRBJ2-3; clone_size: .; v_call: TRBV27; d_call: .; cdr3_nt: TGTGCCAGCAGTTTAGAACTGGCTCGGGGAGATACGCAGTATTTT; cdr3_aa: CASSLELARGDTQYF
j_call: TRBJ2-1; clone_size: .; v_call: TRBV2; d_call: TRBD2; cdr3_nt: TGTGCCAGCAGGAAGGAGGGAGGGTCCTACAATGAGCAGTTCTTC; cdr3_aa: CASRKEGGSYNEQFF
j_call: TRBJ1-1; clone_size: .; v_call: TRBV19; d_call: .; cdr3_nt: TGTGCCAGTCAGCATAGGACAAAACTCGCTTTCTTT; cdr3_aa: CASQHRTKLAFF
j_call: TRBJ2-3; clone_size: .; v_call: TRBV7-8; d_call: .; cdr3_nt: TGTGCCAGCTGCCCCGGGTCGTTCACAGCAGATACGCAGTATTTT; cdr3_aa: CASCPGSFTADTQYF
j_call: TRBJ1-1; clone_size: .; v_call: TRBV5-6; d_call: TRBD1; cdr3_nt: TGTGCCAGCAGCAGTCGACAGGGGGAGGGCACTGAAGCTTTCTTT; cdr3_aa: CASSSRQGEGTEAFF
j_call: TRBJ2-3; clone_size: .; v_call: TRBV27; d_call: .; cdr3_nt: TGTGCCAGCAGTTTTTTGGCACAGCGCACAGATACGCAGTATTTT; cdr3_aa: CASSFLAQRTDTQYF
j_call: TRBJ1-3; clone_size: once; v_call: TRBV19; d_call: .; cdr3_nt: TGTGCCAGCTCCTTAACGTTGTCTGGAAACACCATATATTTT; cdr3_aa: CASSLTLSGNTIYF
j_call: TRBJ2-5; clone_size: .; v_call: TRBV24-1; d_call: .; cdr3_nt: TGTGCCACCAGTGATTTAGCGAGGGAGACCCAGTACTTC; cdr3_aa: CATSDLARETQYF
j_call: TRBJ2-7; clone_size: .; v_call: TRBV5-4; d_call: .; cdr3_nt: TGTGCCAGCAGCCCGGGACTCGCCTACGAGCAGTACTTC; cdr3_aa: CASSPGLAYEQYF
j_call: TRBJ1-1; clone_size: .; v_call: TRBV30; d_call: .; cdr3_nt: TGTGCCTGGAGCCCAGGTTGGGGGACTGAAGCTTTCTTT; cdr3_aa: CAWSPGWGTEAFF
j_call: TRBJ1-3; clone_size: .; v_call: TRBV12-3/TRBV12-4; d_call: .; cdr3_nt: TGTGCCAGCAGCCCTAGTAACACCATATATTTT; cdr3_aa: CASSPSNTIYF
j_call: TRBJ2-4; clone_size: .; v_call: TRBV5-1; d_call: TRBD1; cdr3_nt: TGCGCCAGCAGCGGGGGGACAGGTAGCAACATTCAGTACTTC; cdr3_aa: CASSGGTGSNIQYF
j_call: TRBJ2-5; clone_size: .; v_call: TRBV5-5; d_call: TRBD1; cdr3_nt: TGTGCCAGCAGCCTCCGGGACAGGGGCGGAGAGACCCAGTACTTC; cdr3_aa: CASSLRDRGGETQYF
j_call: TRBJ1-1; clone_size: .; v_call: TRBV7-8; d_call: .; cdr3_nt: TGTGCCAGCAGCTTTTACCGGGACGGTGAAGCTTTCTTT; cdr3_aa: CASSFYRDGEAFF
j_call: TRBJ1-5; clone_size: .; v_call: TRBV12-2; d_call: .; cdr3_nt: TGTGCAAGTCGCTTACCCCCGGGCAGGGGGGATCAGCCCCAGCATTTT; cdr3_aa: CASRLPPGRGDQPQHF